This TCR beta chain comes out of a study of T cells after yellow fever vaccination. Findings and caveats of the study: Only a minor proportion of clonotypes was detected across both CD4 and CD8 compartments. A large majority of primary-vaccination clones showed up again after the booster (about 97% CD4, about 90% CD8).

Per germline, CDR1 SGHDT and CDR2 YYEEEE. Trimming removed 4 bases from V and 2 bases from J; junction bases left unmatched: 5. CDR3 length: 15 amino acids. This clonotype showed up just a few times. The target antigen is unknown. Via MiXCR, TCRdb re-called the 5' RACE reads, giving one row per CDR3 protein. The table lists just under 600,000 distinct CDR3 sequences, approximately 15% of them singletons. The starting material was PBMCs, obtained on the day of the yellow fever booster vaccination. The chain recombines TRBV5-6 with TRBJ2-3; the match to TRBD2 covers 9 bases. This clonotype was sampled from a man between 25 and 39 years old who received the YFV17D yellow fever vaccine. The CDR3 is CASSEGLAVTDTQYF. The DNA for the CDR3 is TGTGCCAGCAGCGAGGGACTAGCAGTCACAGATACGCAGTATTTT.